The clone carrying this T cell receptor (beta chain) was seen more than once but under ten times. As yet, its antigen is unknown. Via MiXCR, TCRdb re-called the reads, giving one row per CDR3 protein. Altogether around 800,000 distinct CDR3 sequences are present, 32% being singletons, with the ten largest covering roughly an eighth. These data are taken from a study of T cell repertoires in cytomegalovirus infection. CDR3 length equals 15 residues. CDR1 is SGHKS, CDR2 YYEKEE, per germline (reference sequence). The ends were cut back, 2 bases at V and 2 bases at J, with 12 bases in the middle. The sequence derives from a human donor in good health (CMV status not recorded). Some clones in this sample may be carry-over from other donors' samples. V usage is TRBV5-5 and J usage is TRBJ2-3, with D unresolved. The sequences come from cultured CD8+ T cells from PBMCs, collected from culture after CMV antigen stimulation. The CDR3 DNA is TGTGCCAGCAGCTTACGACTTCTCCTCACAGATACGCAGTATTTT. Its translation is CASSLRLLLTDTQYF.